One T cell receptor (beta chain) is described in this entry. Authors' methods: Amplified reference gene primers provided the basis for estimating nucleated cell counts. This table comes from immunoSEQ multiplex PCR, and its TCRdb copy is limited to in-frame clones, with some not included. That table furnishes V, J and clone size, whereas the DNA furnished D and trimming. The sample lists some 120,000 clones; around nine tenths were seen once. These data originate in a study of blood T cell repertoires in COVID-19. Study-level background: Donors in the United States, Italy and Spain gave samples during acute or convalescent COVID-19. The analysed material was cDNA or gDNA that came from T cells, B-cell-depleted T cells, or PBMCs.

CDR3 size: 13 residues. Germline-derived CDR1 and CDR2 are DFQATT and SNEGSKA (reference sequence). The V end was cut by 3 bases, the J end by 6 bases, with 14 bases between. Source material: peripheral blood. This receptor was taken from a man aged 45-60 years with acute or convalescent COVID-19. The rearrangement links TRBV20-1 to TRBJ1-2, with D perhaps matching TRBD1 (6 bases). DNA of the CDR3: TGCAGTGCTAGTCCTCAACAGGGACATGGCTACACCTTC. Translated, it gives CSASPQQGHGYTF.